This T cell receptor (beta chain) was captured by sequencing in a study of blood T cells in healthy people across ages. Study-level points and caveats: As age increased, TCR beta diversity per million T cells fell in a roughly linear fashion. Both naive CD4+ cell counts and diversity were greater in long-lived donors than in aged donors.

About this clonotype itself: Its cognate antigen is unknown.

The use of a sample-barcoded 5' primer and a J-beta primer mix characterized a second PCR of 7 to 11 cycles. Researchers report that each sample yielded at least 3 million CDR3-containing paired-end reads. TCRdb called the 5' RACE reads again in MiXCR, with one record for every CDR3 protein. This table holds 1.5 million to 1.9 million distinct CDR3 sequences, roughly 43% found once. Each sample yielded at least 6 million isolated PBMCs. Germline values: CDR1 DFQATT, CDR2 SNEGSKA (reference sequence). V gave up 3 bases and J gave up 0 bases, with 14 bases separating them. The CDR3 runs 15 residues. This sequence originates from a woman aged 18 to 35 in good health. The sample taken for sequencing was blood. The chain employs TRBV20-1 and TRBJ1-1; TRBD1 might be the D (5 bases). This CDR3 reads CSARSRATLNTEAFF. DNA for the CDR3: TGCAGTGCTAGGTCCAGGGCAACACTGAACACTGAAGCTTTCTTT.